The 23 T cell receptor beta chains listed next were all sequenced from one sample in a study of blood T cell repertoires in COVID-19. Profiling relied on immunoSEQ multiplex PCR, and the TCRdb table lists in-frame clones only, not all of them. The table shows roughly 250,000 clones, with 85% to 90% occurring only once. Material for sequencing was peripheral blood. These receptors were obtained from a woman between 35 and 50 years old with acute or convalescent COVID-19.

The chain employs TRBV5-6 and TRBJ2-3, with D perhaps matching TRBD1 (5 bases). Germline CDR1 reads SGHDT; CDR2 reads YYEEEE. V lost 1 base and J 7 bases, leaving 13 bases between the germline ends. The CDR3 spans 14 residues. CDR3 sequence: CASSLRKGQYTQYF. The CDR3 coding sequence is TGTGCCAGCAGCTTGCGAAAGGGGCAGTATACGCAGTATTTT.

V usage is TRBV6-6 and J usage is TRBJ1-1; 8 bases are a match to TRBD1. CDR3 length: 14 residues. CDR1 MNHNY and CDR2 SVGAGI come from the germline V gene (reference sequence). V dropped 1 base and J dropped 4; count of bases not matched to a gene: 2. The CDR3 bases are TGTGCCAGCAGTTACTATACAGGGGGCACTGAAGCTTTCTTT. Encoded protein: CASSYYTGGTEAFF.

This chain joins TRBV6-1 and TRBJ2-7, with 8 bases that match TRBD2. The V gene's germline CDR1 is MNHNS and CDR2 SASEGT. V dropped 3 bases and J dropped 2; count of bases not matched to a gene: 6. CDR3 length equals 15 residues. CDR3 loop: CASSDGGGYPYEQYV. The CDR3 DNA reads TGTGCCAGCAGTGACGGGGGGGGTTATCCCTACGAGCAGTACGTC.

The chain couples TRBV20-1 to TRBJ1-6; D call uncertain. Between the trimmed V and J ends, which lost 3 bases and 0 bases, there was a span of 9 bases. The CDR3 contains 15 residues. CDR1 is DFQATT and CDR2 is SNEGSKA in the germline V gene (reference sequence). CDR3 in DNA: TGCAGTGCTAGTCCTGGGAGCTCCTATAATTCACCCCTCCACTTT. It specifies CSASPGSSYNSPLHF.

The chain links TRBV5-5 to TRBJ2-3, with unresolved D. In germline, CDR1 is SGHKS, CDR2 YYEKEE (reference sequence). V lost 3 bases, J lost 1 base, and 9 bases lay in between. The CDR3 extends over 14 amino acids. For the CDR3, the DNA is TGTGCCAGCAGCTATCAAGTAGGCACAGATACGCAGTATTTT. Its translation: CASSYQVGTDTQYF.

This chain connects TRBV2 to TRBJ1-2; 7 positions match TRBD1. Germline trimming cut 5 bases from V and 5 bases from J; bases unmatched to any gene: 11. The germline V gene has CDR1 SNHLY and CDR2 FYNNEI. The CDR3 extends over 15 amino acids. The CDR3 loop reads CASSPIDRERYGYTF. CDR3 bases: TGTGCCAGCAGTCCCATCGACAGGGAACGTTATGGCTACACCTTC.

The chain links TRBV4-1 to TRBJ1-2; 7 bases are shared with TRBD1. Germline assignment: CDR1 MGHRA and CDR2 YSYEKL. CDR3 length: 15 amino acids. The trim removed 3 bases at V and 7 bases at J, leaving 11 bases unmatched. CDR3 DNA sequence: TGCGCCAGCAGCCAGGAAGGTCAGGGGGTGGTTGGCTACACCTTC. Translating gives CASSQEGQGVVGYTF.

The chain carries TRBV19 and TRBJ2-3; D may be TRBD1 (5 bases). The CDR3 sequence is 15 residues long. Germline CDR1 reads LNHDA; CDR2 reads SQIVND (reference sequence). Trimming took 0 bases from V and 3 from J, leaving 10 bases between them. The CDR3 protein is CASSIDHDSTDTQYF. CDR3 in DNA: TGTGCCAGTAGTATAGACCACGACAGTACAGATACGCAGTATTTT.

This clone has only a few counts. This chain joins TRBV5-8 and TRBJ1-1; D possibly corresponds to TRBD1 (6 bases). V was trimmed by 0 bases and J by 4 bases, leaving 10 bases between them. Per the germline V gene, CDR1 is SGHTS and CDR2 is YDEGEE. The CDR3 extends over 14 amino acids. The CDR3 sequence: CASSLVQGPTEAFF. In nucleotides, the CDR3 is TGTGCCAGCAGCTTGGTCCAGGGGCCCACTGAAGCTTTCTTT.

V is TRBV4-2 and J is TRBJ2-2; weak D call: TRBD2 (7 bases). The CDR3 loop spans 18 amino acids. Germline V CDR1 and CDR2: LGHNA, YNFKEQ. V was cut by 3 bases and J by 3 bases, with 20 bases left in between. The CDR3 DNA is TGTGCCAGCAGCCATCATGGGGGGGGCCAATTCCACACCGGGGAGCTGTTTTTT. Protein: CASSHHGGGQFHTGELFF.

The chain uses TRBV5-4 and TRBJ2-5; 9 nucleotides match TRBD1. The CDR3 covers 16 residues. V shed 0 bases and J 1 base; nucleotides not matched to a gene: 4. Germline loops: CDR1 SGHNT, CDR2 YYREEE (reference sequence). CDR3 in DNA: TGTGCCAGCAGCTTGGATGGGACAGGGATCCAAGAGACCCAGTACTTC. This sequence encodes CASSLDGTGIQETQYF.

The V call is TRBV19, the J call TRBJ1-1, with TRBD1 matching over 8 bases. V dropped 6 bases and J dropped 5; count of bases not matched to a gene: 20. The CDR3 runs 18 residues. The germline CDR1 and CDR2 sequences are LNHDA and SQIVND (reference sequence). The CDR3: CASSAGTGLPRRRTEAFF. DNA of the CDR3: TGTGCCAGTAGCGCCGGGACAGGTCTACCCCGCCGCAGAACTGAAGCTTTCTTT.

This clone was counted a few times. V and J are TRBV15 and TRBJ1-3, with 8 bases that match TRBD1. CDR1 is LNHNV, CDR2 YYDKDF, per germline (reference sequence). J lost 4 bases, V lost 8 bases, and 7 bases had no gene match. CDR3 length: 14 amino acids. In DNA form, the CDR3 reads TGTGCCACCGGGGGACAGGAGGCCGGAAACACCATATATTTT. Translated, it gives CATGGQEAGNTIYF.

This clone was counted once. This chain links TRBV5-6 with TRBJ1-2; a weak D match, TRBD1 (6 bases). Germline CDR1 SGHDT, CDR2 YYEEEE. The CDR3 sequence is 14 residues long. V lost 5 bases to trimming and J lost 2 bases, with 13 bases between them. The CDR3 loop reads CASSPGGPNYGYTF. The CDR3 DNA is TGTGCCAGCAGTCCCGGGGGGCCAAACTATGGCTACACCTTC.

The chain recombines TRBV27 with TRBJ1-1; 9 bases line up with TRBD1. The CDR3 length is 15 residues. CDR1 is MNHEY, CDR2 SMNVEV, per germline (reference sequence). V shed 6 bases and J 4 bases; nucleotides not matched to a gene: 9. The CDR3 DNA reads TGTGCCAGCAGCTTAACAGGGGGCCGGGTCACTGAAGCTTTCTTT. Its protein is CASSLTGGRVTEAFF.

V usage is TRBV19 and J usage is TRBJ2-1, with D perhaps TRBD2 (5 bases). Trimming cost V 1 base and J 1 base, with 8 bases left between them. Germline V gene sequence: CDR1 LNHDA, CDR2 SQIVND (reference sequence). The CDR3 extends over 15 amino acids. Here the CDR3 reads CASSIGRGSYNEQFF. Written as DNA, the CDR3 is TGTGCCAGTAGTATAGGACGGGGTTCCTACAATGAGCAGTTCTTC.

The chain joins TRBV11-2 to TRBJ2-1; TRBD2 agrees at 11 bases. Germline CDR1 and CDR2: SGHAT and FQNNGV. The CDR3 loop spans 15 amino acids. J was trimmed by 7 bases and V by 5 bases; bases with no gene match: 7. The CDR3 DNA sequence: TGTGCCAGCAGCCTACAGGTAGCGGGGGGGAATGAGCAGTTCTTC. It is translated as CASSLQVAGGNEQFF.

The chain links TRBV30 to TRBJ2-2; no definite D call. The CDR3 has 15 amino acids. Germline CDR1 and CDR2: GTSNPN and SVGIG (reference sequence). V was cut by 3 bases and J by 5 bases, with 16 bases left in between. In DNA, the CDR3 is TGTGCCTGGAGGGGCCCCAGTGGAAGTACCGGGGAGCTGTTTTTT. Translation gives CAWRGPSGSTGELFF.

Notes on this clone: Other DNA variants within this sample encode the same CDR3. CDR3 protein: CASSIGTGGGQPQHF. CDR3 nucleotide sequence: TGTGCCAGTAGTATAGGCACAGGGGGCGGTCAGCCCCAGCATTTT. This chain connects TRBV19 to TRBJ1-5, with 9 positions matching TRBD1. Germline V gene sequence: CDR1 LNHDA, CDR2 SQIVND (reference sequence). Losses at the gene ends were 1 base for V and 6 bases for J; bases not matched to a gene: 4. There are 15 residues in the CDR3.

The chain couples TRBV2 to TRBJ1-3; D might be TRBD1 (5 bases). This CDR3 has 15 amino acids. Per the germline V gene, CDR1 is SNHLY and CDR2 is FYNNEI. Trimming pared 0 bases from V and 1 base from J, leaving 7 bases between. The CDR3 DNA reads TGTGCCAGCAGTGAAGCGACAGAATCTGGAAACACCATATATTTT. Protein: CASSEATESGNTIYF.

The chain recombines TRBV6-2 or TRBV6-3 with TRBJ2-2, with 11 bases aligning to TRBD2. CDR1 and CDR2 (germline): MNHEY, SVGEGT. The CDR3 extends over 15 amino acids. J lost 5 bases, V lost 7 bases, and 6 bases had no gene match. The CDR3 bases are TGTGCCAGCATCCCGACTAGCGGGATGACCGGGGAGCTGTTTTTT. Its translation is CASIPTSGMTGELFF.

V is TRBV2 and J is TRBJ1-5, with 7 bases fitting TRBD1. Trimming cost V 6 bases and J 0 bases; bases outside gene matches: 2. The CDR3 runs to 14 residues. The germline V gene has CDR1 SNHLY and CDR2 FYNNEI. CDR3 region: CASRQGTSNQPQHF. In DNA, the CDR3 is TGTGCCAGCAGACAGGGGACTAGCAATCAGCCCCAGCATTTT.

The V and J genes are TRBV7-3 and TRBJ1-1; D gene ambiguous. This CDR3 has 13 residues. Germline V CDR1 and CDR2: SGHTA, FQGTGA. Deletions cut 2 bases from V and 1 base from J, with 5 bases between. CDR3 bases: TGTGCCAGCAGCTTAGGGCAGAACACTGAAGCTTTCTTT. Amino acid sequence: CASSLGQNTEAFF.